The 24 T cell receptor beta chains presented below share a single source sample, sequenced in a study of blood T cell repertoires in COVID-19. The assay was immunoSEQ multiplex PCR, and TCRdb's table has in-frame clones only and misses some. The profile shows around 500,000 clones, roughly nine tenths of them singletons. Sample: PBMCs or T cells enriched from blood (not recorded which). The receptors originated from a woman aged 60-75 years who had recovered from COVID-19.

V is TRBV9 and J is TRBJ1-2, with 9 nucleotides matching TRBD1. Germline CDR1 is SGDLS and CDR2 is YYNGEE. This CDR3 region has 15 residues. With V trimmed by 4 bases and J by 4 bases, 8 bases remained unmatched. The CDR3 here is CASSPGQGQLYGYTF. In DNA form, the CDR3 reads TGTGCCAGCAGCCCTGGACAGGGGCAACTCTATGGCTACACCTTC.

The CDR3 DNA reads as TGTGCCAGTAGAAATATAGCGGAGAGTAAGAACACCGGGGAGCTGTTTTTT. It is translated as CASRNIAESKNTGELFF. This sequence joins TRBV19 and TRBJ2-2, with D tentatively TRBD2 (6 bases). Per the germline V gene, CDR1 is LNHDA and CDR2 is SQIVND (reference sequence). This CDR3 region has 17 residues. The germline V and J ends were trimmed by 6 bases and 1 base, with 18 bases remaining between them.

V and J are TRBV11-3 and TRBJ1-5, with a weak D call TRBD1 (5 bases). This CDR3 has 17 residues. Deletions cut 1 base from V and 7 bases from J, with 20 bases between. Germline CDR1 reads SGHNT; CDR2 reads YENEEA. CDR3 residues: CASSLVGEAGSGQPQHF. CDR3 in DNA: TGTGCCAGCAGCTTAGTTGGGGAGGCGGGATCAGGGCAGCCCCAGCATTTT.

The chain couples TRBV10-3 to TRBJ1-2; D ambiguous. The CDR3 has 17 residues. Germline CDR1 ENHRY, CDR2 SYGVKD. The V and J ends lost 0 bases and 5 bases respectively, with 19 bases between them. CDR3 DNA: TGTGCCATCAGTGAGTCGGAGGAGCCCGAAATCTATTATGGCTACACCTTC. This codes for CAISESEEPEIYYGYTF.

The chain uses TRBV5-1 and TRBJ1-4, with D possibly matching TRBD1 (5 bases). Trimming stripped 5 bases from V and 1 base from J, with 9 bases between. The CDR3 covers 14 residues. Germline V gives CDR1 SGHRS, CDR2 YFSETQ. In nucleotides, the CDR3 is TGCGCCAGCAGTAGGGGTGGAACTAATGAAAAACTGTTTTTT. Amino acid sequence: CASSRGGTNEKLFF.

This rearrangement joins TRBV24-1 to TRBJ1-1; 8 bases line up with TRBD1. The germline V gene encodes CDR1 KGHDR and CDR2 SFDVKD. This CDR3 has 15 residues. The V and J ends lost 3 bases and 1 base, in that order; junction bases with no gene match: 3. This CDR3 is CATSDTGTGNTEAFF. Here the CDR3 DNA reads TGTGCCACCAGTGATACCGGGACAGGGAACACTGAAGCTTTCTTT.

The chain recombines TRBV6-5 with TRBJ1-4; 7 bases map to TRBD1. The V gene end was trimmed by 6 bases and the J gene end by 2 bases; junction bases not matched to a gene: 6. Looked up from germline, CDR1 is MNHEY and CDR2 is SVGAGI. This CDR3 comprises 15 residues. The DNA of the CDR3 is TGTGCCAGCAGGCCCCGGGGACAGACTAATGAAAAACTGTTTTTT. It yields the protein CASRPRGQTNEKLFF.

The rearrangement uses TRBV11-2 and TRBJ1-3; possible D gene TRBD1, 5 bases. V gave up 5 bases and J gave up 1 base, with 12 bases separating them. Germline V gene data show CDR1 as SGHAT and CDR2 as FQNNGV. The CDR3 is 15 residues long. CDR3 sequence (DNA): TGTGCCAGCAGCCAACGGGGGGGTTCTGGAAACACCATATATTTT. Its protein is CASSQRGGSGNTIYF.

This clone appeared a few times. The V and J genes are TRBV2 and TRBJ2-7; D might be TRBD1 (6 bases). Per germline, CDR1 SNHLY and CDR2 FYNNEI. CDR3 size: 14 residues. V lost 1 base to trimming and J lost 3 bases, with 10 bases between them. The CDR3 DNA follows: TGTGCCAGCAGTGAAGTGGGGGCGGTCTACGAGCAGTACTTC. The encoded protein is CASSEVGAVYEQYF.

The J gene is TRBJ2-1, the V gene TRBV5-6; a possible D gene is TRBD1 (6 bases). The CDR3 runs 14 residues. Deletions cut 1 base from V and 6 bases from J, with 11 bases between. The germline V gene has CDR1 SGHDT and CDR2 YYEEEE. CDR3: CASSLKGTLNEQFF. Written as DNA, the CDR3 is TGTGCCAGCAGCTTGAAGGGGACACTCAATGAGCAGTTCTTC.

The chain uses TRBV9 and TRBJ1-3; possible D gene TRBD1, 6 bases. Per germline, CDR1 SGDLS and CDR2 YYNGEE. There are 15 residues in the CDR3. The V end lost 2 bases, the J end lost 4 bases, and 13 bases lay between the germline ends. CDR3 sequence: CASSVSSTGGNTIYF. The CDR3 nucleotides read TGTGCCAGCAGCGTTTCCTCGACAGGCGGAAACACCATATATTTT.

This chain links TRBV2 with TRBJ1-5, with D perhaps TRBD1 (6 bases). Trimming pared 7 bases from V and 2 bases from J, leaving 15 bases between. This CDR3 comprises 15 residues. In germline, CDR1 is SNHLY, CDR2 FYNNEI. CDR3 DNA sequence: TGTGCCAGCAAGGAACAGGGTGTGGGCAATCAGCCCCAGCATTTT. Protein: CASKEQGVGNQPQHF.

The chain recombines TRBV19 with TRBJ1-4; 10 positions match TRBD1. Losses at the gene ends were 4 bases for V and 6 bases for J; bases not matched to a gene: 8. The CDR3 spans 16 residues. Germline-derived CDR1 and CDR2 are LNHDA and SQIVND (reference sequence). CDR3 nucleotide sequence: TGTGCCAGTAGTAGGCCGACAGGGGGCGCAGATGAAAAACTGTTTTTT. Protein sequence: CASSRPTGGADEKLFF.

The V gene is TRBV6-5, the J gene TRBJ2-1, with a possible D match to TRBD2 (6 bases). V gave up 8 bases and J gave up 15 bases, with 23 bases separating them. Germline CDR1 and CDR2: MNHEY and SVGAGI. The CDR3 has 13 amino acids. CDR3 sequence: CASRLRLVGGWFF. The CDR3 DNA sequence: TGTGCCAGCCGACTAAGACTAGTTGGAGGGTGGTTCTTC.

CDR3 sequence reads: CASSNAGSTDTQYF. DNA of the CDR3: TGTGCCAGCAGTAACGCGGGAAGCACAGATACGCAGTATTTT. This rearrangement joins TRBV7-6 to TRBJ2-3; TRBD2 is a possible D gene (6 bases). Deletions cut 6 bases from V and 0 bases from J, with 10 bases between. CDR3 size: 14 residues. CDR1 is SGHVS and CDR2 is FNYEAQ in the germline V gene. Full variable domain (missing parts from reference TRBV7-6 and TRBJ2-3): GAGVSQSPRYKVTKRGQDVALRCDPISGHVSLYWYRQALGQGPEFLTYFNYEAQQDKSGLPNDRFSAERPEGSISTLTIQRTEQRDSAMYRCASSNAGSTDTQYFGPGTRLTVL.

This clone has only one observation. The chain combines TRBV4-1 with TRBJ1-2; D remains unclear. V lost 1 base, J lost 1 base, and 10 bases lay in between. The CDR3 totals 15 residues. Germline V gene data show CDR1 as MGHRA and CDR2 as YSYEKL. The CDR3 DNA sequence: TGCGCCAGCAGCCAAGTCATTGGGAGTAACTATGGCTACACCTTC. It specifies CASSQVIGSNYGYTF.

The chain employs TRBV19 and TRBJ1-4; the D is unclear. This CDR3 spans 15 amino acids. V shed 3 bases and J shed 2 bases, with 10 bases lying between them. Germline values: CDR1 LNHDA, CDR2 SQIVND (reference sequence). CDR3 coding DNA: TGTGCCAGTAGTATGGTCGGAGGGACTAATGAAAAACTGTTTTTT. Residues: CASSMVGGTNEKLFF.

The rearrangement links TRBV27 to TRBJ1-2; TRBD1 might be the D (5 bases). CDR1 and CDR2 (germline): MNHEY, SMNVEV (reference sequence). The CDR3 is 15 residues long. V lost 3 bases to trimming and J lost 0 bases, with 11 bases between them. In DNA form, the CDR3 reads TGTGCCAGCAGTTTTCCAGGGAACGCTAACTATGGCTACACCTTC. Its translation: CASSFPGNANYGYTF.

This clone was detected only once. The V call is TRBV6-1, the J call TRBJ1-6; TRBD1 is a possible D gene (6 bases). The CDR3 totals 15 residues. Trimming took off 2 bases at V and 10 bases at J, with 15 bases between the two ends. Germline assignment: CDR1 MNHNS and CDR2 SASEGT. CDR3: CASSETGGLRSPLHF. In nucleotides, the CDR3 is TGTGCCAGCAGTGAAACGGGGGGGCTAAGGTCACCCCTCCACTTT.

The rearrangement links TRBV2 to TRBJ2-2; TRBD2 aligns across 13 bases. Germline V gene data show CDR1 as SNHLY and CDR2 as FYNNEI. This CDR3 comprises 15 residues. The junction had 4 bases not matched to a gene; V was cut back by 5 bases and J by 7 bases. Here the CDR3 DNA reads TGTGCCAGCAGTCGACTAGCGGGGGGTAACGGGGAGCTGTTTTTT. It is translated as CASSRLAGGNGELFF.

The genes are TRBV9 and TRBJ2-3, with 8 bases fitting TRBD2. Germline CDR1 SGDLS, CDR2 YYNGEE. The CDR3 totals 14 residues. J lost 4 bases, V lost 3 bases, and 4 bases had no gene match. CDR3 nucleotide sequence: TGTGCCAGCAGCGCCGGGGGGGCTGCAGATACGCAGTATTTT. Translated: CASSAGGAADTQYF.

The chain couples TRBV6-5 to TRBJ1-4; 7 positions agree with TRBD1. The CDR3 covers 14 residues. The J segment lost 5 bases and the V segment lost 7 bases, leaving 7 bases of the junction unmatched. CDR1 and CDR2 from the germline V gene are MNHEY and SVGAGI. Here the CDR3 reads CASTWDRSNEKLFF. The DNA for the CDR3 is TGTGCCAGCACTTGGGACAGAAGCAATGAAAAACTGTTTTTT.

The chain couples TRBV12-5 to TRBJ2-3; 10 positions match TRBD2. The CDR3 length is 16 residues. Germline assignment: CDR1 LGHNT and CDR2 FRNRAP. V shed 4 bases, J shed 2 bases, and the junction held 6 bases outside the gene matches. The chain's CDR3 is CASGSYSGGNTDTQYF. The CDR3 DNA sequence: TGTGCTAGTGGTTCCTATAGCGGGGGGAACACAGATACGCAGTATTTT. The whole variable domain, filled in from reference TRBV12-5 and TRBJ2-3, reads DARVTQTPRHKVTEMGQEVTMRCQPILGHNTVFWYRQTMMQGLELLAYFRNRAPLDDSGMPKDRFSAEMPDATLATLKIQPSEPRDSAVYFCASGSYSGGNTDTQYFGPGTRLTVL.

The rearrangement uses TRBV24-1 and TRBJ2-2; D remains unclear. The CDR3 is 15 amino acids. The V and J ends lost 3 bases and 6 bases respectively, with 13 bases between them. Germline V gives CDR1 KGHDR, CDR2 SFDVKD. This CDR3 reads CATSDPPGGPGELFF. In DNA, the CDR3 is TGTGCCACCAGTGATCCCCCGGGTGGCCCCGGGGAGCTGTTTTTT.